This T cell receptor beta chain stems from a study of cytotoxic CD8 clonotypes in ibrutinib-treated CLL. CDR1 is MGHRA and CDR2 is YSYEKL in the germline V gene. The germline V and J ends were trimmed by 1 base and 5 bases, with 8 bases remaining between them. The CDR3 is 13 residues long. Points on this clone: Its specificity is not known.

Profiled with immunoSEQ multiplex PCR; TCRdb holds only in-frame clones, not every one. This table has around 33,000 clones, 49% appearing once. Study findings and constraints: Lymph node repertoires were not studied, and sampling times were unmatched.

The gene calls are TRBV4-1 and TRBJ1-1, with unresolved D. The receptor was derived from a human donor with chronic lymphocytic leukemia. The starting material was PBMCs, obtained before ibrutinib treatment. The CDR3: CASSQVVGTEAFF. The CDR3, as DNA: TGCGCCAGCAGCCAAGTAGTGGGTACTGAAGCTTTCTTT.